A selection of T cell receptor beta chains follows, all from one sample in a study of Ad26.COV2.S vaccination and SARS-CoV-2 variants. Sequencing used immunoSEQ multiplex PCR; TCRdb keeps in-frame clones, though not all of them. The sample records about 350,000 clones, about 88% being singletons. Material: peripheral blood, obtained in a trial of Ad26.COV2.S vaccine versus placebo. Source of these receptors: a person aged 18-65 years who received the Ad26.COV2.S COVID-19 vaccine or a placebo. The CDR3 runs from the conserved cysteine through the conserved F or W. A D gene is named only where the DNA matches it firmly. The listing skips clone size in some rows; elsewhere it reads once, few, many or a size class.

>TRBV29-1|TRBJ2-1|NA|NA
TGCAGCGTTGAAGATAGGAATGAGCAGTTCTTC
CSVEDRNEQFF
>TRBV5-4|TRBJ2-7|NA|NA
TGTGCCAGCAGCATAGGACAGCTATCCTACGAGCAGTACTTC
CASSIGQLSYEQYF
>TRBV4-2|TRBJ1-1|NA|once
TGTGCCAGCAGCAAACCGGACGGAATGAACACTGAAGCTTTCTTT
CASSKPDGMNTEAFF
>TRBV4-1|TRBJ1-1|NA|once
TGCGCCAGCAGCCACTATGGACAGCCGAACACTGAAGCTTTCTTT
CASSHYGQPNTEAFF
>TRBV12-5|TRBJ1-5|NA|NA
TGTGCTAGTGGTTTTCAAGGGGTTACTCAGCCCCAGCATTTT
CASGFQGVTQPQHF
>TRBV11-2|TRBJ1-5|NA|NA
TGTGCCAGCAGCCCTCAGGGAAATAGCAATCAGCCCCAGCATTTT
CASSPQGNSNQPQHF
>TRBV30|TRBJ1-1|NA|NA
TGTGCCTTTGATGGGGGGCAGAACGGAGCGGCTTTCTTT
CAFDGGQNGAAFF
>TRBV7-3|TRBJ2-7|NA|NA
TGTGCCAGCAGCTTATCTCCCTGGGGCGAGCAGTACTTC
CASSLSPWGEQYF
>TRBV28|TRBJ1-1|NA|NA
TGTGCCAGCAGAGCCGGGGGAATGAACACTGAAGCTTTCTTT
CASRAGGMNTEAFF
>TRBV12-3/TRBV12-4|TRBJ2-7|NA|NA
TGTGCCAGCGGGGGATTCTCCTACGAGCAGTACTTC
CASGGFSYEQYF
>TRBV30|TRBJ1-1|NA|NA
TGTGCCTGGAGTCCGGACTTGAACACTGAAGCTTTCTTT
CAWSPDLNTEAFF
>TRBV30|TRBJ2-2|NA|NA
TGTGCCTGGAGCCGGACATACACCGGGGAGCTGTTTTTT
CAWSRTYTGELFF
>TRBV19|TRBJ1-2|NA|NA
TGTGCCAGTAGTCCAGGGTTCTATGGCTACACCTTC
CASSPGFYGYTF
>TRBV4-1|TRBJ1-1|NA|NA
TGCGCCAGCAACCTCAGATCAGCCGAAGTAGACACTGAAGCTTTCTTT
CASNLRSAEVDTEAFF
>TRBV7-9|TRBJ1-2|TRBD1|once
TGTGCCAGCAGCTTAAGTAAGGACAGGCATGGTGGCTACACCTTC
CASSLSKDRHGGYTF
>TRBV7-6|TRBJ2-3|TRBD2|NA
TGTGCCAGCAGCTTAGGGGAACTAGCGGGGAGCACAGATACGCAGTATTTT
CASSLGELAGSTDTQYF
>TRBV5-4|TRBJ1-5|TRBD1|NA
TGTGCCAGCAGCCGAGACAGGGTGGGACAGCCCCAGCATTTT
CASSRDRVGQPQHF
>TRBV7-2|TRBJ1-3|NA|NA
TGTGCCAGCAGCTTAGACCCCCCGGGGGGAAACACCATATATTTT
CASSLDPPGGNTIYF
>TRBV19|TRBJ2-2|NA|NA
TGTGCCAGTAGGGAGGGGCAGGGGGCGAACACCGGGGAGCTGTTTTTT
CASREGQGANTGELFF
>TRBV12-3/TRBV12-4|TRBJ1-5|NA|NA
TGTGCCAGCAGTTTAGGATTAGACCAGCCCCAGCATTTT
CASSLGLDQPQHF
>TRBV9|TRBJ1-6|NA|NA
TGTGCCAGCAGTGTGACAGATAGTTATTCACCCCTCCACTTT
CASSVTDSYSPLHF
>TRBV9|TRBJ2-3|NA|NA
TGTGCCAGCAGCGAGGGGGGGGTTGGCACAGATACGCAGTATTTT
CASSEGGVGTDTQYF
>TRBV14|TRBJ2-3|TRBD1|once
TGTGCCAGCCAGAGGGACAGTAGCACAGATACGCAGTATTTT
CASQRDSSTDTQYF
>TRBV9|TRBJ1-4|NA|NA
TGTGCCAGCAGCGCAGGGACGGTTAATGAAAAACTGTTTTTT
CASSAGTVNEKLFF
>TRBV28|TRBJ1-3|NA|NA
TGTGCCAGCAGTTTGAGGGATATTACCTCTGGAAACACCATATATTTT
CASSLRDITSGNTIYF
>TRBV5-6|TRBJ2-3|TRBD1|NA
TGTGCCAGCAGCTTGGGACAGGGGGTGAGGCAGTATTTT
CASSLGQGVRQYF
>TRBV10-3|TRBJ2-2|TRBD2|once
TGTGCCATCTCACACCCCAAGGGGACTAGCGGGGGGCTGAACACCGGGGAGCTGTTTTTT
CAISHPKGTSGGLNTGELFF
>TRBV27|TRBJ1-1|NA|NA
TGTGCCAGCAGTTTGGGGAGGACAAAAGCTTTCTTT
CASSLGRTKAFF
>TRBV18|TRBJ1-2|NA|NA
TGTGCCAGCTCCCCTAACGGAAGGGGCCATGGCTACACCTTC
CASSPNGRGHGYTF
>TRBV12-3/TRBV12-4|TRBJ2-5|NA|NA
TGTGCCAGCAGTTTTGACAGGGAGACCCAGTACTTC
CASSFDRETQYF
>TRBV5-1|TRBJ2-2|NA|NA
TGCGCCAGCAGCTTAGATGCCGGGAACACCGGGGAGCTGTTTTTT
CASSLDAGNTGELFF
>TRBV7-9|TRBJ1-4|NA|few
TGTGCCAGCAGCAATAGTGACCAGGGGATGAATGAAAAACTGTTTTTT
CASSNSDQGMNEKLFF
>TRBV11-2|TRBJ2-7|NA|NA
TGTGCCAGCAGTCCTGGACAGGGAGGGAGCTACGAGCAGTACTTC
CASSPGQGGSYEQYF
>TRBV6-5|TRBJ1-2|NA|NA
TGTGCCAGCAGTTACGATCGGGCCTGGGGCTACACCTTC
CASSYDRAWGYTF
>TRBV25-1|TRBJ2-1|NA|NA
TGTGCCAGCAGCGCGACCGAGGAGCAGTTCTTC
CASSATEEQFF
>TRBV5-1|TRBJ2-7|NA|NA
TGCGCCAGCAGCTTGCGAACAGGTCCCGAGCAGTACTTC
CASSLRTGPEQYF
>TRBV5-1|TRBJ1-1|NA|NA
TGCGCCAGCAGCTTGGAACGGTTGAACACTGAAGCTTTCTTT
CASSLERLNTEAFF
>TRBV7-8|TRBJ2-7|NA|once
TGTGCCAGCAGCCCCACGGGGTTTACCTACGAGCAGTACTTC
CASSPTGFTYEQYF
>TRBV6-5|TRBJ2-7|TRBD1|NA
TGTGCCAGCAGTCGACAGGGAACCTCCTACGAGCAGTACTTC
CASSRQGTSYEQYF
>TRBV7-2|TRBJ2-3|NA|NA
TGTGCCAGCAGCTCCCGTCAGACAGCTACAGATACGCAGTATTTT
CASSSRQTATDTQYF
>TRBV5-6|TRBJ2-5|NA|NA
TGTGCCAGCAGCATGGCAGGCAGGGGTTTAGGGACCCAGTACTTC
CASSMAGRGLGTQYF
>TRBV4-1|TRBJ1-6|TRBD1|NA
TGCGCCAGCAGCCAGTCGGGACAGGGGAATTCACCCCTCCACTTT
CASSQSGQGNSPLHF
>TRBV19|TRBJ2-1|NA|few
TGTGCCACCAAGAAGGTACAGGCAAGCAACAATGAGCAGTTCTTC
CATKKVQASNNEQFF
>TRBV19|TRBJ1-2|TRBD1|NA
TGTGCCAGTAGTAGAGCGCGCCAGGGGGTTCTTGGCTACACCTTC
CASSRARQGVLGYTF
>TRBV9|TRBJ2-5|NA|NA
TGTGCCAGCAGCGTAGATATACTAGGAGAGACCCAGTACTTC
CASSVDILGETQYF
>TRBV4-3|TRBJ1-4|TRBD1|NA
TGCGCCAGCAGCCAAGAGGGACAGTCTAATGAAAAACTGTTTTTT
CASSQEGQSNEKLFF
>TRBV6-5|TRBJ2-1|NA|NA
TGTGCCAGCAGTTACCCAACAGGGAACAATGAGCAGTTCTTC
CASSYPTGNNEQFF
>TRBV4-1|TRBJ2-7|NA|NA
TGCGCCAGCAGCCAACGATACACAGGTTACGAGCAGTACTTC
CASSQRYTGYEQYF
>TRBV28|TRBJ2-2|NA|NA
TGTGCCAGCAGTATGGGTGGCCCCGGGGAGCTGTTTTTT
CASSMGGPGELFF
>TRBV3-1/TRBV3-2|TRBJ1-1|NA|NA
TGTGCCAGCAGCCCCTCCCGACAGTACACTGAAGCTTTCTTT
CASSPSRQYTEAFF
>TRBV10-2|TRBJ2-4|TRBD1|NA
TGCGCCAGCAGGCCGGGACAGGGTGCAAACATTCAGTACTTC
CASRPGQGANIQYF
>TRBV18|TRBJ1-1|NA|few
TGTGCCAGCTCACAGGACGGGACTGAAGCTTTCTTT
CASSQDGTEAFF
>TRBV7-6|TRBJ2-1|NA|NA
TGTGCCAGCAGCCAAAGAAGCGGCAGGGTAGGTGAGCAGTTCTTC
CASSQRSGRVGEQFF
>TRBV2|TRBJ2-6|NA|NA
TGTGCCAGCAGACCACTTTCTTCTGGGGCCAACGTCCTGACTTTC
CASRPLSSGANVLTF
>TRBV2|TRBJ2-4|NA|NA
TGTGCCAGCAGTGAAGACGCCCTTAAAATTCAGTACTTC
CASSEDALKIQYF
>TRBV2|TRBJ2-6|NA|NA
TGTGCCAGCAGGCCCAGTCACTCTGGGGCCAACGTCCTGACTTTC
CASRPSHSGANVLTF
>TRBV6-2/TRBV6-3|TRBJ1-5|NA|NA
TGTGCCAGCAGTTACGCACAGGTCTATAGCAATCAGCCCCAGCATTTT
CASSYAQVYSNQPQHF
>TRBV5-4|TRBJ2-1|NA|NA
TGTGCCAGCAGCTTGGCCTCAGGTGTCAATGAGCAGTTCTTC
CASSLASGVNEQFF
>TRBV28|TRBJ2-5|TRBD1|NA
TGTGCCAGCAGGGGACAGGGTAAAGCGACCCAGTACTTC
CASRGQGKATQYF
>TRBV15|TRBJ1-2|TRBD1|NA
TGTGCCACCACCGTGGGACAGGGGAGAGGCTACACCTTC
CATTVGQGRGYTF